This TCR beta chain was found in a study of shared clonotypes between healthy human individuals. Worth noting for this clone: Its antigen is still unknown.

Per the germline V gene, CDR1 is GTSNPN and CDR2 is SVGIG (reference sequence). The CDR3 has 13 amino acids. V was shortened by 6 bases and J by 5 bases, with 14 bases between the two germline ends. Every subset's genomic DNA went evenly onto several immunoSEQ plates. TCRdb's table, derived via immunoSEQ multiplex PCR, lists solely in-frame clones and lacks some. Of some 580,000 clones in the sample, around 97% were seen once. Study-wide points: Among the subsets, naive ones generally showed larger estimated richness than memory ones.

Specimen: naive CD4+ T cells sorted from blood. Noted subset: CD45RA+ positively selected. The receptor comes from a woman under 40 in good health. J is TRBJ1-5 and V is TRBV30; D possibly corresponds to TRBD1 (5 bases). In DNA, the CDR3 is TGTGCCTGCGCCGGGACGGTGGATCAGCCCCAGCATTTT. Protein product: CACAGTVDQPQHF.